This is a list of T cell receptor beta chains from one sample in a study of cytomegalovirus exposure and HLA in healthy donors. The assay was immunoSEQ multiplex PCR, and TCRdb's table has in-frame clones only and misses some. The sample includes 120,000 or so clones, approximately 76% of them seen just once. The sequenced material came from PBMCs. The receptors come from a man aged 45-65 years in good health and CMV-seropositive. The CDR3 runs from the conserved cysteine through the conserved F or W. The order of the fields is CDR3 length, D gene, clone size, J gene, V gene, CDR3 protein, CDR3 DNA. D genes are given only for firm matches. Expanded clones are given a class, and other clones once, few, many or no size at all.

14	TRBD2	-	TRBJ2-5	TRBV7-2	CASSFSGRGETQYF	TGTGCCAGCAGCTTCAGCGGGAGAGGCGAGACCCAGTACTTC
17	-	-	TRBJ2-5	TRBV5-6	CASSLEGERRYQETQYF	TGTGCCAGCAGCTTGGAGGGGGAGCGGAGGTACCAAGAGACCCAGTACTTC
14	TRBD2	-	TRBJ2-7	TRBV29-1	CSVELGGRADEQYF	TGCAGCGTTGAACTGGGCGGGAGGGCCGACGAGCAGTACTTC
14	-	once	TRBJ2-7	TRBV21-1	CASSKGGQKYEQYF	TGTGCCAGCAGCAAGGGGGGACAGAAATACGAGCAGTACTTC
15	-	-	TRBJ1-1	TRBV6-1	CASRPGGGSNTEAFF	TGTGCCAGCAGGCCCGGGGGGGGATCGAACACTGAAGCTTTCTTT
13	-	few	TRBJ1-2	TRBV7-2	CASSLAWAYGYTF	TGTGCCAGCAGCTTGGCTTGGGCCTATGGCTACACCTTC
15	TRBD1	-	TRBJ2-7	TRBV18	CASSPRDRAGYEQYF	TGTGCCAGCTCACCACGGGACAGGGCCGGGTACGAGCAGTACTTC
15	TRBD1	-	TRBJ2-7	TRBV4-2	CASSQTGESSYEQYF	TGTGCCAGCAGCCAAACAGGGGAGAGCTCCTACGAGCAGTACTTC
12	-	once	TRBJ2-5	TRBV7-9	CASSSRGETQYF	TGTGCCAGCAGCTCCAGGGGAGAGACCCAGTACTTC
14	-	few	TRBJ1-4	TRBV28	CASSFGGSNEKLFF	TGTGCCAGCAGTTTCGGGGGGTCTAATGAAAAACTGTTTTTT
13	-	-	TRBJ1-1	TRBV29-1	CSVTGDLNTEAFF	TGCAGCGTAACAGGAGACTTGAACACTGAAGCTTTCTTT
15	TRBD1	-	TRBJ1-1	TRBV6-5	CASSYSNRGTTEAFF	TGTGCCAGCAGTTACTCGAACAGGGGGACCACTGAAGCTTTCTTT
16	TRBD1	-	TRBJ1-2	TRBV18	CASSPSGTGAPIGYTF	TGTGCCAGCTCACCATCTGGGACAGGAGCCCCTATTGGCTACACCTTC
13	-	-	TRBJ2-7	TRBV4-1	CASSQAGGREQYF	TGCGCCAGCAGCCAGGCCGGGGGGCGGGAGCAGTACTTC
15	TRBD1	-	TRBJ2-1	TRBV11-2	CASSSPGQGMNEQFF	TGTGCCAGCAGCTCTCCGGGACAGGGAATGAATGAGCAGTTCTTC
14	-	-	TRBJ2-1	TRBV28	CASRLASSYNEQFF	TGTGCCAGCAGGTTAGCGTCTAGCTACAATGAGCAGTTCTTC
17	-	-	TRBJ2-1	TRBV7-2	CASSLSGGLSSYNEQFF	TGTGCCAGCAGCTTAAGTGGGGGCTTAAGCTCCTACAATGAGCAGTTCTTC
14	-	-	TRBJ2-5	TRBV7-2	CASSLAGRQETQYF	TGTGCCAGCAGCTTAGCGGGGAGACAAGAGACCCAGTACTTC
16	TRBD2	-	TRBJ2-3	TRBV5-4	CASSPLAGPVTDTQYF	TGTGCCAGCAGCCCCCTAGCGGGTCCAGTCACAGATACGCAGTATTTT
14	-	-	TRBJ2-1	TRBV9	CASSSTGGHNEQFF	TGTGCCAGCAGCTCCACCGGGGGGCACAATGAGCAGTTCTTC
13	-	few	TRBJ1-5	TRBV2	CASSGTRAQPQHF	TGTGCCAGCAGTGGGACACGGGCACAGCCCCAGCATTTT
13	-	-	TRBJ1-5	TRBV10-3	CAISDRSNQPQHF	TGTGCCATCAGTGACCGGAGCAATCAGCCCCAGCATTTT
16	TRBD1	-	TRBJ2-7	TRBV29-1	CSVVPRQGSLGDEQYF	TGCAGCGTGGTCCCCCGACAGGGTTCCCTCGGGGACGAGCAGTACTTC
15	-	-	TRBJ2-1	TRBV6-5	CASSYSGGPYNEQFF	TGTGCCAGCAGTTACTCGGGGGGGCCCTACAATGAGCAGTTCTTC
15	-	few	TRBJ1-4	TRBV14	CASSQDRQGWEKLFF	TGTGCCAGCAGCCAAGATCGGCAGGGTTGGGAAAAACTGTTTTTT
16	TRBD2	few	TRBJ2-1	TRBV10-2	CASRDIGSGRGGEQFF	TGCGCCAGCAGGGATATTGGCAGCGGGCGGGGGGGTGAGCAGTTCTTC
14	TRBD1	-	TRBJ1-5	TRBV27	CASSSTGGWQPQHF	TGTGCCAGCAGTTCTACAGGGGGCTGGCAGCCCCAGCATTTT
15	TRBD1	-	TRBJ1-2	TRBV7-9	CASSPRDRGNYGYTF	TGTGCCAGCAGCCCCCGGGACAGGGGAAACTATGGCTACACCTTC
14	-	-	TRBJ1-2	TRBV5-5	CASIPGGGGYGYTF	TGTGCCAGCATCCCTGGAGGGGGGGGGTATGGCTACACCTTC
17	TRBD2	-	TRBJ2-1	TRBV5-1	CASSLVAGGPSYNEQFF	TGCGCCAGCAGCTTGGTAGCGGGAGGGCCTAGTTACAATGAGCAGTTCTTC
15	-	once	TRBJ2-1	TRBV11-3	CASSLKRRDYNEQFF	TGTGCCAGCAGCTTAAAGCGAAGAGATTACAATGAGCAGTTCTTC
17	TRBD1	-	TRBJ1-2	TRBV4-1	CASSHSLRDSFNYGYTF	TGCGCCAGCAGCCATTCTCTTAGGGACAGTTTTAACTATGGCTACACCTTC
13	TRBD1	-	TRBJ2-7	TRBV2	CASIRDRNYEQYF	TGTGCCAGTATCCGGGACAGGAATTACGAGCAGTACTTC
13	-	-	TRBJ1-1	TRBV2	CASGIQGYTEAFF	TGTGCCAGCGGAATACAGGGATACACTGAAGCTTTCTTT
14	-	once	TRBJ1-3	TRBV7-9	CASSYAGTGNTIYF	TGTGCCAGCAGTTACGCGGGGACTGGAAACACCATATATTTT
13	-	-	TRBJ2-1	TRBV9	CASNRASYNEQFF	TGTGCCAGCAACAGGGCATCCTACAATGAGCAGTTCTTC
16	TRBD2	-	TRBJ2-7	TRBV7-9	CASSHSGRVMVDEQYF	TGTGCCAGCAGCCACTCAGGGAGGGTGATGGTGGATGAGCAGTACTTC
16	-	-	TRBJ2-5	TRBV7-2	CASSIATGSFRETQYF	TGTGCCAGCAGCATTGCCACCGGGTCGTTTAGAGAGACCCAGTACTTC
12	-	-	TRBJ2-1	TRBV4-2	CASSQDSSEQFF	TGTGCCAGCAGCCAAGATTCCTCTGAGCAGTTCTTC
14	-	-	TRBJ2-2	TRBV28	CASGRQSITGELFF	TGTGCCAGCGGCAGACAGTCAATTACCGGGGAGCTGTTTTTT
13	-	-	TRBJ2-7	TRBV7-9	CSSSLPGTYEQYF	TGTTCCAGCAGCTTACCAGGGACCTACGAGCAGTACTTC
15	TRBD2	-	TRBJ2-1	TRBV9	CASSLSGRRDNEQFF	TGTGCCAGCAGTCTTAGCGGGAGGAGAGACAATGAGCAGTTCTTC
12	-	-	TRBJ1-2	TRBV19	CASSPIRYGYTF	TGTGCCAGTAGTCCTATACGCTATGGCTACACCTTC
16	TRBD1	-	TRBJ1-1	TRBV7-2	CASSPRQGVLRTEAFF	TGTGCCAGCAGCCCTAGACAGGGAGTTCTTCGCACTGAAGCTTTCTTT
14	TRBD1	-	TRBJ2-7	TRBV7-9	CASSHSGTGAEQYF	TGTGCCAGCAGCCACTCCGGGACAGGGGCCGAGCAGTACTTC